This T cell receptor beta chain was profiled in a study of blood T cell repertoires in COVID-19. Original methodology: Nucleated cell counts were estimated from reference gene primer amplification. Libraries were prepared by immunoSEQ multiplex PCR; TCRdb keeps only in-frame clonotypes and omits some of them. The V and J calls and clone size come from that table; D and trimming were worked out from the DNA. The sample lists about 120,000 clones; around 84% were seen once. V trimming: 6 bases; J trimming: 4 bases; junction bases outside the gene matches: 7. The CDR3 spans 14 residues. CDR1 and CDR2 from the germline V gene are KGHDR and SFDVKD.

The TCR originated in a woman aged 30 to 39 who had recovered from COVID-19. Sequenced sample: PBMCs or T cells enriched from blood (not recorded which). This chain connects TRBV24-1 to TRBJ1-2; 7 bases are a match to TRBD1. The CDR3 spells CATSQTGHGYGYTF. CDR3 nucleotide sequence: TGTGCCACCAGTCAGACAGGGCATGGCTATGGCTACACCTTC.